What follows is one T cell receptor (beta chain) and its context. Its matching antigen is unknown. This CDR3 comprises 15 residues. Germline values: CDR1 SGHNT, CDR2 YYREEE (reference sequence). V dropped 4 bases and J dropped 3; count of bases not matched to a gene: 8. Here immunoSEQ multiplex PCR was the method, and the copy in TCRdb shows in-frame clones only, minus some. The sample has about 85,000 clones, under 95% seen once. The data belong to a study of graft-versus-host responses after intestinal transplantation. The wider study: Transplantation in recipients was multivisceral, liver-intestinal, or isolated intestinal.

The receptor's source is a human donor who was the organ donor for an intestinal transplant. The V gene is TRBV5-4, the J gene TRBJ1-1, with 8 bases aligning to TRBD1. The sample was unstimulated CD8+ T cells sorted from spleen or lymph node cells, taken before transplant. CDR3 loop: CASSTWGQAYTEAFF. As DNA, the CDR3 is TGTGCCAGCAGCACCTGGGGACAGGCGTACACTGAAGCTTTCTTT.